Sequencing of this T cell receptor beta chain was carried out in a study of Ad26.COV2.S vaccination and SARS-CoV-2 variants. Noted treatment: 15 to 20 received Ad26.COV2.S at low or high dose, single or two shots; 5 received placebo; per-sample allocation not given. Sampling was done on day 63 after the first vaccine or placebo injection. Produced via immunoSEQ multiplex PCR; TCRdb's table is partial and in-frame only. The top ten clones hold more than 1.5% of a sample with about 320,000 clones, roughly 84% of them seen once. J was trimmed by 4 bases and V by 6 bases; bases with no gene match: 3. Germline assignment: CDR1 MNHEY and CDR2 SMNVEV (reference sequence). The CDR3 has 13 amino acids.

This clonotype was sampled from a person aged 18-65 years who received the Ad26.COV2.S COVID-19 vaccine or a placebo. Sequencing was performed on peripheral blood, taken in a trial of Ad26.COV2.S vaccine versus placebo. This sequence joins TRBV27 and TRBJ1-2; 9 nucleotides line up with TRBD1. The CDR3, as DNA: TGTGCCAGCAGGCTGGACAGGGGCTATGGCTACACCTTC. Amino acid sequence: CASRLDRGYGYTF.